This T cell receptor (beta chain) derives from a study of regulatory T cells in long-lasting Graves disease. This clonotype has more than one count but fewer than ten. The TCR beta library used iRepertoire HTBI primers with Arm-PCR amplification of CDR3. TCRdb recomputed calls from the multiplex PCR reads with MiXCR, one row per CDR3 protein. The top ten clones hold less than 15% of a sample with 450,000 or so distinct CDR3 sequences, less than 25% of them seen once. The time point here: persistent/refractory GD, antithyroid drugs over 5 years with positive TRAb. Preparation of the TCR library used RNA extracted from PBMCs. V was shortened by 1 base and J by 6 bases, with 21 bases between the two germline ends. CDR1 is SGHVS and CDR2 is FNYEAQ in the germline V gene. This CDR3 region has 17 residues.

Sequenced here: peripheral blood mononuclear cells (PBMCs), sampled when the disease was refractory, from a patient treated with antithyroid drugs. The clonotype originates from a female donor with Graves disease. This chain uses TRBV7-6 with TRBJ1-2; D gene unclear. The CDR3 DNA follows: TGTGCCAGCAGCTTAGTGTCTATTAATGAAGGGAAGGATGGCTACACCTTC. This translates into CASSLVSINEGKDGYTF.